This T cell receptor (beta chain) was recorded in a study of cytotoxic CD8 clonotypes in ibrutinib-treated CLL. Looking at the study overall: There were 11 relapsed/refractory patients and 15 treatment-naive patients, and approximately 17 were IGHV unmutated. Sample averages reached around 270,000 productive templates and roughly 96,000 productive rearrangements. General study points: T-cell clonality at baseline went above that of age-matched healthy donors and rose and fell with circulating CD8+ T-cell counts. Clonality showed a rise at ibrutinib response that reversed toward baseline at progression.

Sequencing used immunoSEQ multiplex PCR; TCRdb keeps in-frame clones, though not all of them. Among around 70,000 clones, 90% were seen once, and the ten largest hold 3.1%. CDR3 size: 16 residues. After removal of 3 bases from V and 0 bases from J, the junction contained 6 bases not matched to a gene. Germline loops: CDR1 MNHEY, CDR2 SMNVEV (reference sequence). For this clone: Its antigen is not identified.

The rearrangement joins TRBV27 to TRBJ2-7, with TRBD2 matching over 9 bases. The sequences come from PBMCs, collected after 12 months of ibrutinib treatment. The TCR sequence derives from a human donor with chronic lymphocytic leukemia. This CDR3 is CASSLSLAGLSYEQYF. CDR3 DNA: TGTGCCAGCAGTTTGTCACTAGCGGGTCTCTCCTACGAGCAGTACTTC.